Below, 25 T cell receptor beta chains from the same sample are listed, as sequenced in a study of a mutant IDH1 vaccine in newly diagnosed glioma. For these receptors, no antigen is known. Time point reported: week 23, last vaccination. Vaccination comprised doses that each held 300 ug of mutant IDH1 20-mer peptide, plus topical imiquimod. Sequencing used immunoSEQ multiplex PCR; TCRdb keeps in-frame clones, though not all of them. Among 77,000 or so clones listed, 75% to 90% were seen once. The sample here was PBMCs, taken from a glioma patient whose treatment included an IDH1 peptide vaccine. The origin of the receptors is a woman aged 50 to 65 with glioma.

The chain is built from TRBV28 and TRBJ1-2; D unresolved. V dropped 3 bases and J dropped 4 bases, with 9 bases sitting between them. Germline V gene sequence: CDR1 MDHEN, CDR2 SYDVKM. The length of the CDR3 is 13 residues. The CDR3 loop is CASSFTDAYGYTF. In DNA form, the CDR3 reads TGTGCCAGCAGTTTTACAGACGCCTATGGCTACACCTTC.

The gene calls are TRBV28 and TRBJ2-5; perhaps TRBD2 as D (5 bases). Germline CDR1 is MDHEN and CDR2 is SYDVKM. The CDR3 has 14 residues. Trimming took off 7 bases at V and 5 bases at J, with 17 bases between the two ends. The CDR3 is CASNRDSHSETQYF. DNA of the CDR3: TGTGCCAGCAACCGGGATTCTCACTCGGAGACCCAGTACTTC.

The chain uses TRBV28 and TRBJ1-5; 9 bases are shared with TRBD1. Looked up from germline, CDR1 is MDHEN and CDR2 is SYDVKM. CDR3 length: 14 amino acids. V lost 4 bases to trimming and J lost 5 bases; unmatched junction nucleotides: 3. This CDR3 is CASSSWTGDQPQHF. The CDR3 DNA follows: TGTGCCAGCAGTTCGTGGACAGGGGATCAGCCCCAGCATTTT. Complete variable domain (other parts from reference TRBV28 and TRBJ1-5): DVKVTQSSRYLVKRTGEKVFLECVQDMDHENMFWYRQDPGLGLRLIYFSYDVKMKEKGDIPEGYSVSREKKERFSLILESASTNQTSMYLCASSSWTGDQPQHFGDGTRLSIL.

The chain joins TRBV10-1 to TRBJ2-1; 7 positions agree with TRBD2. V shed 2 bases, J shed 3 bases, and the junction held 4 bases outside the gene matches. The V gene's germline CDR1 is WNHNN and CDR2 SYGVQD (reference sequence). The CDR3 consists of 15 residues. The CDR3 protein is CASSETASGYNEQFF. CDR3 in DNA: TGCGCCAGCAGTGAGACGGCTAGCGGCTACAATGAGCAGTTCTTC.

This rearrangement joins TRBV11-3 to TRBJ2-1; 9 nucleotides match TRBD2. Per germline, CDR1 SGHNT and CDR2 YENEEA. This CDR3 comprises 14 residues. V lost 3 bases, J lost 7 bases, and 4 bases stayed unmatched. CDR3 protein: CASSFSGSGNEQFF. CDR3 DNA: TGTGCCAGCAGCTTTAGCGGGAGCGGGAATGAGCAGTTCTTC.

V is TRBV7-9 and J is TRBJ2-5; the D gene could be TRBD1 or TRBD2 (5 bases each). The J call may be in error: the DNA end matches TRBJ2-7 better. The CDR3 extends over 14 amino acids. From germline, CDR1 is SEHNR and CDR2 FQNEAQ (reference sequence). The CDR3 DNA reads as TGTGCCAGCAGCTCCGGGACGGACTCCTACGAGCAGTACTTC. Its protein product is CASSSGTDSYEQYF.

The V gene is TRBV5-1, the J gene TRBJ2-1, with 14 bases that match TRBD2. J gave up 11 bases and V 1 base, and 5 bases lay outside the gene matches. This CDR3 region has 15 residues. Germline V gene sequence: CDR1 SGHRS, CDR2 YFSETQ. The CDR3 bases are TGCGCCAGCAGCTTGATGGGACTAGCGGGAGACAAGCAGTTCTTC. It translates to CASSLMGLAGDKQFF. Full variable domain (missing parts from reference TRBV5-1 and TRBJ2-1): KAGVTQTPRYLIKTRGQQVTLSCSPISGHRSVSWYQQTPGQGLQFLFEYFSETQRNKGNFPGRFSGRQFSNSRSEMNVSTLELGDSALYLCASSLMGLAGDKQFFGPGTRLTVL.

CDR3: CASSPGTGSRETQYF. DNA for the CDR3: TGTGCCAGCAGCCCCGGGACAGGGTCAAGGGAGACCCAGTACTTC. The chain is built from TRBV7-2 and TRBJ2-5; 9 bases match TRBD1. CDR1 and CDR2 from the germline V gene are SGHTA and FQGNSA. The CDR3 is 15 residues long. The J segment lost 5 bases and the V segment lost 5 bases, leaving 9 bases of the junction unmatched.

The chain uses TRBV6-6 and TRBJ1-5; D perhaps matches TRBD1 (5 bases). Trimming cost V 6 bases and J 1 base, with 16 bases left between them. The germline V gene encodes CDR1 MNHNY and CDR2 SVGAGI (reference sequence). This CDR3 is 16 amino acids long. In nucleotides, the CDR3 is TGTGCCAGCAGCCCCGGGGGGGTTTGGAGCAATCAGCCCCAGCATTTT. This codes for CASSPGGVWSNQPQHF.

The J gene is TRBJ2-7, the V gene TRBV2; 8 bases are shared with TRBD1. From germline, CDR1 is SNHLY and CDR2 FYNNEI. V shed 5 bases and J 3 bases; nucleotides not matched to a gene: 6. The CDR3 covers 14 residues. CDR3 nucleotides: TGTGCCAGCAGTTCGGGGACAGGTATCTACGAGCAGTACTTC. Translating gives CASSSGTGIYEQYF.

The V and J genes are TRBV30 and TRBJ1-2; D may be TRBD1 (5 bases). The CDR3 contains 13 residues. The V gene's germline CDR1 is GTSNPN and CDR2 SVGIG (reference sequence). V was pared by 3 bases and J by 6 bases, with 14 bases between. The CDR3 nucleotides read TGTGCCTGGAGCCGTGGATGGGGGGATGGCTACACCTTC. This encodes CAWSRGWGDGYTF.

The chain is built from TRBV28 and TRBJ2-7, with 7 nucleotides matching TRBD1. This CDR3 spans 16 amino acids. The germline gives CDR1 MDHEN, CDR2 SYDVKM. V lost 7 bases to trimming and J lost 6 bases; unmatched junction nucleotides: 18. This CDR3 is CASTPDRANHPLEQYF. The CDR3 nucleotides are TGTGCCAGCACCCCAGACAGGGCAAACCACCCTCTCGAGCAGTACTTC.

The chain carries TRBV28 and TRBJ1-2; 8 positions agree with TRBD1. The CDR3 loop spans 16 amino acids. The V segment lost 5 bases and the J segment 4 bases; nucleotides outside the gene matches: 12. Germline assignment: CDR1 MDHEN and CDR2 SYDVKM. The CDR3 DNA is TGTGCCAGCAGTCCCCCCGGTTACAGGGGGATCTATGGCTACACCTTC. It codes for CASSPPGYRGIYGYTF.

The rearrangement joins TRBV6-6 to TRBJ2-1; tentatively, D is TRBD2 (6 bases). The CDR3 length is 14 residues. From germline, CDR1 is MNHNY and CDR2 SVGAGI (reference sequence). V was trimmed by 0 bases and J by 10 bases, leaving 13 bases between them. The CDR3 DNA reads as TGTGCCAGCAGTTACTCGACTTGGGGGGAGGAGCAGTTCTTC. Amino acids: CASSYSTWGEEQFF.

This chain links TRBV25-1 with TRBJ2-1; 7 bases fit TRBD2. The CDR3 is 16 amino acids. Germline CDR1 is MGHDK and CDR2 is SYGVNS. V lost 5 bases to trimming and J lost 2 bases; unmatched junction nucleotides: 9. The CDR3 is CASSLTGEGTYNEQFF. Here the CDR3 DNA reads TGTGCCAGCAGTCTTACGGGGGAGGGGACCTACAATGAGCAGTTCTTC.

This clone was found once. The gene calls are TRBV5-4 and TRBJ2-1, with 10 bases matching TRBD1. This CDR3 contains 15 residues. Unmatched junction bases numbered 7, after V lost 4 bases and J lost 6 bases. Germline-derived CDR1 and CDR2 are SGHNT and YYREEE (reference sequence). The CDR3, as DNA: TGTGCCAGCAGCCCCGGGGACAGGGGTGCCAATGAGCAGTTCTTC. This sequence encodes CASSPGDRGANEQFF.

The genes are TRBV7-9 and TRBJ2-3, with TRBD2 as a possible D gene (6 bases). V lost 7 bases, J lost 0 bases, and 14 bases lay in between. CDR3 length equals 15 residues. From germline, CDR1 is SEHNR and CDR2 FQNEAQ (reference sequence). The CDR3 loop reads CASTMGLLSTDTQYF. CDR3 bases: TGTGCCAGCACCATGGGACTTTTGAGCACAGATACGCAGTATTTT.

The rearrangement links TRBV6-5 to TRBJ1-3; D gene unclear. Trimming took off 5 bases at V and 0 bases at J, with 11 bases between the two ends. In germline, CDR1 is MNHEY, CDR2 SVGAGI. CDR3 length equals 15 residues. In DNA, the CDR3 is TGTGCCAGCAGTGCCTTCGGCTACTCTGGAAACACCATATATTTT. Translating it yields CASSAFGYSGNTIYF.

The chain has TRBV11-1 and TRBJ1-4; D is ambiguous. The CDR3 sequence is 14 residues long. V lost 4 bases and J 0 bases, leaving 6 bases between the germline ends. Germline V CDR1 and CDR2: SGHAT, FQDESV (reference sequence). The CDR3 here is CASSYTATNEKLFF. The CDR3, as DNA: TGTGCCAGCAGCTACACAGCAACTAATGAAAAACTGTTTTTT.

The rearrangement links TRBV6-5 to TRBJ2-7; 10 bases map to TRBD2. The germline V gene has CDR1 MNHEY and CDR2 SVGAGI. The CDR3 extends over 15 amino acids. The J segment lost 1 base and the V segment lost 6 bases, leaving 6 bases of the junction unmatched. The CDR3: CASRDGTSASYEQYF. For the CDR3, the DNA is TGTGCCAGCAGGGACGGGACTAGCGCTTCCTACGAGCAGTACTTC.

CDR3 sequence (DNA): TGTGCCATCAGTGAGGAGCAGGGCCCCCTCCATGGCTACACCTTC. It is translated as CAISEEQGPLHGYTF. V usage is TRBV10-3 and J usage is TRBJ1-2; the D gene is possibly TRBD1 (5 bases). The CDR3 runs to 15 residues. CDR1 ENHRY and CDR2 SYGVKD come from the germline V gene. Trimming removed 2 bases from V and 6 bases from J, with 16 bases in between.

The CDR3 sequence: CASSPLRTGLYSYEQYF. CDR3 DNA: TGTGCCAGCAGCCCTCTCCGGACAGGGCTATACTCCTACGAGCAGTACTTC. This chain joins TRBV27 and TRBJ2-7; TRBD1 matches at 8 bases. The CDR3 totals 17 residues. With V trimmed by 6 bases and J by 0 bases, 13 bases remained unmatched. Germline CDR1 reads MNHEY; CDR2 reads SMNVEV (reference sequence).

The chain joins TRBV7-3 to TRBJ2-6; tentatively, D is TRBD1 or TRBD2 (5 bases each). Trimming took 5 bases from V and 0 from J, leaving 11 bases between them. CDR3 size: 16 residues. Germline V gene data show CDR1 as SGHTA and CDR2 as FQGTGA. In nucleotides, the CDR3 is TGTGCCAGCAGCAACCGGGGCGGCTCTGGGGCCAACGTCCTGACTTTC. Its translation: CASSNRGGSGANVLTF.

The rearrangement links TRBV27 to TRBJ1-6, with 7 bases lining up with TRBD1. The CDR3 has 15 amino acids. Germline CDR1 MNHEY, CDR2 SMNVEV (reference sequence). After removal of 3 bases from V and 10 bases from J, the junction contained 9 bases not matched to a gene. The CDR3 DNA reads as TGTGCCAGCAGTTTTAACAGGGGTGTAGGATCACCCCTCCACTTT. It translates to CASSFNRGVGSPLHF.

The chain links TRBV9 to TRBJ2-3; maybe TRBD2 (6 bases). Between the trimmed V and J ends, which lost 6 bases and 1 base, there was a span of 15 bases. Germline CDR1 is SGDLS and CDR2 is YYNGEE. The CDR3 spans 15 residues. The CDR3 DNA is TGTGCCAGCACCTTAAGCGGGTCTGGCACAGATACGCAGTATTTT. The encoded protein is CASTLSGSGTDTQYF.